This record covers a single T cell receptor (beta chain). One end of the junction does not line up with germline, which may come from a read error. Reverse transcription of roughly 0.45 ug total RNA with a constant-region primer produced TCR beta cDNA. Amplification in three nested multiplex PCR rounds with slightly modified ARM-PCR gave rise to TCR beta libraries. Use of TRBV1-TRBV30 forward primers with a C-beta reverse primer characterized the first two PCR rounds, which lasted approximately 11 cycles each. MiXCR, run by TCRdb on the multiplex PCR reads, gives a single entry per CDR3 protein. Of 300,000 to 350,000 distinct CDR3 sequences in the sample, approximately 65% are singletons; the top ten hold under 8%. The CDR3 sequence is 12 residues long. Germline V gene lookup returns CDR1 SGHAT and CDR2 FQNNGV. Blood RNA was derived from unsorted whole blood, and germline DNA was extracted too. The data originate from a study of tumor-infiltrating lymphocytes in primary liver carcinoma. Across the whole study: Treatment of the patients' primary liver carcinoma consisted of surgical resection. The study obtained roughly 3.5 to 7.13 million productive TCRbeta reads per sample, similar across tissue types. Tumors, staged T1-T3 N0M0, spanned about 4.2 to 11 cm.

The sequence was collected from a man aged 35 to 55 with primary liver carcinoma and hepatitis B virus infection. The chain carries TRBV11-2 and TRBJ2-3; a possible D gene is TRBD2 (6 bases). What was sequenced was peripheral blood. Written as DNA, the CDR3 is TGTGCCAGCGGCCCTCAGGCTGGGGAGGAGTGTTTT. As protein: CASGPQAGEECF.